The T cell receptor beta chain under discussion was sequenced for a study of cytomegalovirus exposure and HLA in healthy donors. Notes on the study in general: Indistinguishable V segments such as TRBV6-2 and TRBV6-3 were excluded. When analyzed later, a missense DCLRE1C variant was found to be linked to TCR beta V- and J-gene trimming.

As concerns this clone: Its specificity is unknown.

V was trimmed by 1 base and J by 5 bases, leaving 18 bases between them. This CDR3 is 16 amino acids long. The germline V gene has CDR1 SGHTS and CDR2 YDEGEE. The PCR contained 60 Vbeta and 13 Jbeta primers. Generated by immunoSEQ multiplex PCR, the TCRdb table keeps only in-frame clones and is missing some. This sample has some 120,000 clones, with less than 80% found just once. This sequence joins TRBV5-8 and TRBJ2-5; D is possibly TRBD2 (6 bases). Sequenced: PBMCs. The clonotype originates from a woman aged 35 to 49 in good health and CMV-seropositive. The CDR3 protein is CASSLSRGIGRETQYF. CDR3 in DNA: TGTGCCAGCAGCTTGTCACGCGGGATTGGAAGGGAGACCCAGTACTTC.